This passage covers 3 T cell receptor beta chains from one sample sequenced in a study of early T cells in non-severe SARS-CoV-2 infection. TCRdb fed the 5' RACE reads into MiXCR, producing one record per CDR3 protein. The profile shows around 80,000 distinct CDR3 sequences, about 13% of them singletons. Sequencing used whole blood. All receptors derive from an adult who was a healthcare worker with PCR-confirmed SARS-CoV-2 infection or an uninfected control (not recorded which).

This clonotype was observed many times. The V and J genes are TRBV4-1 and TRBJ2-3; the D gene is possibly TRBD2 (7 bases). Per the germline V gene, CDR1 is MGHRA and CDR2 is YSYEKL. The V end was cut by 4 bases, the J end by 6 bases, with 14 bases between. CDR3 length: 14 residues. The CDR3 sequence is CASSRGGEADTQYF. In DNA, the CDR3 is TGCGCCAGCAGCCGGGGGGGCGAGGCGGATACGCAGTATTTT.

This clonotype appeared a few times. The rearrangement joins TRBV11-2 to TRBJ2-3; 12 bases fit TRBD2. Trimming removed 6 bases from V and 3 bases from J; junction bases left unmatched: 10. Germline V lookup: CDR1 SGHAT, CDR2 FQNNGV. This CDR3 is built from 17 residues. Here the CDR3 reads CASRRLAGEVLTDTQYF. In DNA form, the CDR3 reads TGTGCCAGCAGACGACTAGCGGGAGAGGTGCTTACAGATACGCAGTATTTT.

Many counts were recorded for this clonotype. The chain combines TRBV7-3 with TRBJ1-6; D gene ambiguous. Germline loops: CDR1 SGHTA, CDR2 FQGTGA. This CDR3 is 13 amino acids long. V dropped 5 bases and J dropped 13 bases, with 15 bases sitting between them. CDR3 sequence: CASSRGGVHPLHF. The CDR3 region has the DNA TGTGCCAGCAGCCGCGGCGGGGTGCACCCCCTCCACTTT.